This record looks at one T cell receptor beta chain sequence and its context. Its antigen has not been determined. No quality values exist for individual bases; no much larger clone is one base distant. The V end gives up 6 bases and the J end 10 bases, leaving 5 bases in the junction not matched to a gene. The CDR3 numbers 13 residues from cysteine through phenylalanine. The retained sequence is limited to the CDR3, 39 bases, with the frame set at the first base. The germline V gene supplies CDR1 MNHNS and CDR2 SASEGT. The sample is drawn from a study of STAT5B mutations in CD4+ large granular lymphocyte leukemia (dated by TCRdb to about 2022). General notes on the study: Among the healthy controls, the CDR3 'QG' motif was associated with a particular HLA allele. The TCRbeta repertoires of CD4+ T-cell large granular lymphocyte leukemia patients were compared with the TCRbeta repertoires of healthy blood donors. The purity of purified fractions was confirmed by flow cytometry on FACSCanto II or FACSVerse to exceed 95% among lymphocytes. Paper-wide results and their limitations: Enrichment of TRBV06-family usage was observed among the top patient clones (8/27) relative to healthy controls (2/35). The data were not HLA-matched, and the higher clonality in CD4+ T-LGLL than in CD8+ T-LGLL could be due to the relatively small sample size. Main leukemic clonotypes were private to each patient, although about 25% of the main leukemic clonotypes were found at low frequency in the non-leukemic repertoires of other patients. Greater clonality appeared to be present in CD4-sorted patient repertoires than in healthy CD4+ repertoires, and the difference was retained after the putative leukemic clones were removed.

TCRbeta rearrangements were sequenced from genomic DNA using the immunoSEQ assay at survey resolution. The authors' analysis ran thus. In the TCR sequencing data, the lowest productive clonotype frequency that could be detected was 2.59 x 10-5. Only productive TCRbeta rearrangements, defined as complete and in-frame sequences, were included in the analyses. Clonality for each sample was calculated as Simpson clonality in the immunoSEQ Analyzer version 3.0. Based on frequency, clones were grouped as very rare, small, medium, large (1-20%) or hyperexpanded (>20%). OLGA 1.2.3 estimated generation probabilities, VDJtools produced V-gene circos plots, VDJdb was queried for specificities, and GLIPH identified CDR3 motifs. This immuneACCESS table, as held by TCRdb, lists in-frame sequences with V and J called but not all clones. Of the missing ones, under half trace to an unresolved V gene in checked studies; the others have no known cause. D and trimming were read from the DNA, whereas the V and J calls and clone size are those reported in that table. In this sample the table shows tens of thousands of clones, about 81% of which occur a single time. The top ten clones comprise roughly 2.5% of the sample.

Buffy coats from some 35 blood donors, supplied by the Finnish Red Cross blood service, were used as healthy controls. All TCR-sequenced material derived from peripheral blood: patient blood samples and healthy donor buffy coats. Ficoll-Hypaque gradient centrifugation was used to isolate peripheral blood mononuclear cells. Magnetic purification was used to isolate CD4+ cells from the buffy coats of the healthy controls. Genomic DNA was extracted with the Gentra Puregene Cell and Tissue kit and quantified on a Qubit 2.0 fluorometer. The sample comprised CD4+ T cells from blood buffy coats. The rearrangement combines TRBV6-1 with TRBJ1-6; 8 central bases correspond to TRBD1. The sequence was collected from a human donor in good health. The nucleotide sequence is TGTGCCAGCAGGCTGACAGGGGTCTCACCCCTCCACTTT. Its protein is CASRLTGVSPLHF.